This T cell receptor (beta chain) was found in a study of T cell responses to AZD1222 COVID-19 vaccine. Notes on the study in general: Following two doses of AZD1222, Spike-specific TCR breadth and depth rose. Targets within unmutated variant regions were reportedly found for nearly half of spike-specific TCRs. White British donors predominated, females outnumbered males, and clonal diversity was possibly underestimated.

Generated by immunoSEQ multiplex PCR, the TCRdb table keeps only in-frame clones and is missing some. The sample shows some 150,000 clones, approximately 89% of them seen only once. As regards this clone: Its antigen is unknown.

Germline V lookup: CDR1 SQVTM, CDR2 ANQGSEA. This CDR3 spans 14 amino acids. V lost 6 bases, J lost 6 bases, and 18 bases lay in between. The sequencing used peripheral blood, collected on day 0 of MenACWY control vaccination. The TCR was taken from an adult in good health. The chain carries TRBV29-1 and TRBJ1-3, with no clear D. CDR3 DNA sequence: TGCAGCGTCTCCCTGGGCGGCTATGAAAACACCATATATTTT. This codes for CSVSLGGYENTIYF.